Listed here is a single T cell receptor (beta chain). At one end, the junction sequence differs from germline, possibly due to a read error. This CDR3 is built from 13 residues. Germline V CDR1 and CDR2: MDHEN, SYDVKM. The data derive from a study of blood T cell repertoires in COVID-19. Repertoires were generated with immunoSEQ multiplex PCR, while TCRdb's copy carries only in-frame clones and drops some. The data contain about 200,000 clones, just over 85% of them singletons. The TCR originated in a woman aged 35 to 49 with acute COVID-19. Sample: PBMCs or T cells enriched from blood (not recorded which). The chain couples TRBV28 to TRBJ2-3; 8 bases agree with TRBD2. CDR3 sequence: CVSTPGGEDTQYF. The CDR3 DNA reads TGTGTCAGCACCCCGGGGGGGGAAGATACGCAGTATTTT.